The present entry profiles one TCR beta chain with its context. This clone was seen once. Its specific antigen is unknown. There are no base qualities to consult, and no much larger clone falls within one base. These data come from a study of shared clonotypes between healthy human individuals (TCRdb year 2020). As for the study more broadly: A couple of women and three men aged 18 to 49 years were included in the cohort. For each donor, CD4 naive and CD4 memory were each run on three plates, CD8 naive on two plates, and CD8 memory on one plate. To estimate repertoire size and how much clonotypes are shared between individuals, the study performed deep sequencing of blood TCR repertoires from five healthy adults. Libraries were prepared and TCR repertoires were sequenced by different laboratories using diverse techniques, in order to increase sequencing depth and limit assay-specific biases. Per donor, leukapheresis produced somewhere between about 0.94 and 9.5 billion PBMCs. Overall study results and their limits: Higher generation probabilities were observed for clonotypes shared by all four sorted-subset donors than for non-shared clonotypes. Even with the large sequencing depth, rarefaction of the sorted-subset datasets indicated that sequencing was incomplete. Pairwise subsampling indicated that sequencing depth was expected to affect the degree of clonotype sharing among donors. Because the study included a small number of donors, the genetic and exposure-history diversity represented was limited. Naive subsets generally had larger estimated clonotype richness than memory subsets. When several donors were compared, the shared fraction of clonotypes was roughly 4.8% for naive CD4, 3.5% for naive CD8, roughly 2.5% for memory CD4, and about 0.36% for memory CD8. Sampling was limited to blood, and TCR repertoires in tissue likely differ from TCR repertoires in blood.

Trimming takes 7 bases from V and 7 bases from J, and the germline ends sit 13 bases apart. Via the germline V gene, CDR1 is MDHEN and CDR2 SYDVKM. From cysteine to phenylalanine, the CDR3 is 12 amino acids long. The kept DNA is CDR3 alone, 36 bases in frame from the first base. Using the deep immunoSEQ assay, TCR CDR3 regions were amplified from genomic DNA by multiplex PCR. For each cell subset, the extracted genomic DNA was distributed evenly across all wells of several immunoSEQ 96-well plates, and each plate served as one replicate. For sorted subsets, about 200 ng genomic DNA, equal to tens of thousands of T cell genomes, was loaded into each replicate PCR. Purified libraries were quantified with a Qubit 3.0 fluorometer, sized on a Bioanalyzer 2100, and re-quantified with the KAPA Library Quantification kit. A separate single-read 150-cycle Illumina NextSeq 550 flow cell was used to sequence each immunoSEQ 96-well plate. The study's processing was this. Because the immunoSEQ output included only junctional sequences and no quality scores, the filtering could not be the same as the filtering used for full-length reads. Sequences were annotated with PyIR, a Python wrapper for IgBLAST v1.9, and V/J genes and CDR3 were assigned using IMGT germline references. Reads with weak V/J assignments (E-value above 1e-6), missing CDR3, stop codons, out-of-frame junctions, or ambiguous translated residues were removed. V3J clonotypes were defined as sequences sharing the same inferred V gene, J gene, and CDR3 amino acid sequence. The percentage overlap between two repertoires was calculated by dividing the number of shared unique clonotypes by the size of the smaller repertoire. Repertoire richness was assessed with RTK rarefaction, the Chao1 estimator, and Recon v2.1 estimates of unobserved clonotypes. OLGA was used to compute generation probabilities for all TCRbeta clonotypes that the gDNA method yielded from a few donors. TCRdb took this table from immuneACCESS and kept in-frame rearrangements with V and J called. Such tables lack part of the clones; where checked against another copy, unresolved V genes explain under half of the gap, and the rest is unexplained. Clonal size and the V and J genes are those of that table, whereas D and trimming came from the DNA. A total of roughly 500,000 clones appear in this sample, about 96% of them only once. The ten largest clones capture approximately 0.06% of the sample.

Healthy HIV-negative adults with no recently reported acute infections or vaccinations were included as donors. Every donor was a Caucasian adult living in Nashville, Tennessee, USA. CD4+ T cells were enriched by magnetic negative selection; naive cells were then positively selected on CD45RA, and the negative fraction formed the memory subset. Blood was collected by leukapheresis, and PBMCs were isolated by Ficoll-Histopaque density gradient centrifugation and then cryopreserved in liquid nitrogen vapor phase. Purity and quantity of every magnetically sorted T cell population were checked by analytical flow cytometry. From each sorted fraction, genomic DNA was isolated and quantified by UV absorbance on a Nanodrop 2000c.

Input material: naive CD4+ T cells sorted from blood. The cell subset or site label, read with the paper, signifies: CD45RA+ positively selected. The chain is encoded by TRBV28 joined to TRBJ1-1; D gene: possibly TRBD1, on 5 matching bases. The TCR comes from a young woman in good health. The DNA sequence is TGTGCCAGCACCTTGGGTCAGGGTGAAGCTTTCTTT. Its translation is CASTLGQGEAFF.